This T cell receptor beta chain was obtained from a study of T cell repertoires in cytomegalovirus infection (dated by TCRdb to between 2018 and 2020). Study-level background: Donor HLA type was relevant to the analysis, because carriage of CMV infection together with the matching HLA type was indicated by public TCR beta signatures.

The full study reports these points: In both this cohort and an independent cohort of over 350 donors, the cumulative frequency of public TCR beta family members distinguished carriers of CMV infection plus the relevant HLA type. The ex vivo response was dominated by HLA-C-restricted CMV-specific TCR beta clonotypes, and the single most frequent clonotype in two of eight donors was supplied by these HLA-C-restricted clonotypes.

This clonotype was seen ten or more times. Its antigen is unknown. No much larger clone is present one base from it, and per-base qualities are unavailable. For sequencing, an Illumina HiSeq 1500 was employed. The public reads were reprocessed in TCRdb via fastp at Q25 and MiXCR, keeping in-frame beta chains. Each CDR3 protein gets just one entry, which takes the most common genes and DNA from the rows behind it. The sample profile shows some 320,000 distinct CDR3 sequences; 9.5% of them were found once. The ten largest clones add up to about 4.5% of the sample. Germline trimming: 3 bases from V, 4 bases from J; junction bases outside gene matches: 9. From the germline V gene, CDR1 is MDHEN and CDR2 is SYDVKM. Reading from cysteine to phenylalanine, the CDR3 counts 17 amino acids. Only the CDR3 region is kept as DNA, spanning 51 bases read in frame from base 1.

The rearranged segments are TRBV28 and TRBJ2-1; 10 bases in the junction line up with TRBD2. The receptor's source is a human donor in good health (CMV status not recorded). Some clones in this sample may be carry-over from other donors' samples. What was sequenced was PBMCs. The sequenced DNA is TGTGCCAGCAGTTTTCCTCCCCTAGCGGGAGTTTACAATGAGCAGTTCTTC. This encodes CASSFPPLAGVYNEQFF. With the portions outside the CDR3 filled from the reference TRBV28 and TRBJ2-1 genes, the complete variable region becomes DVKVTQSSRYLVKRTGEKVFLECVQDMDHENMFWYRQDPGLGLRLIYFSYDVKMKEKGDIPEGYSVSREKKERFSLILESASTNQTSMYLCASSFPPLAGVYNEQFFGPGTRLTVL.